The rows below give T cell receptor beta chains drawn from one sample of a study of blood T cell repertoires in COVID-19. The table came from immunoSEQ multiplex PCR; TCRdb's copy has only in-frame clones and leaves some out. The table lists some 130,000 clones, less than 90% of them singletons. Input material: peripheral blood. These receptors all stem from a woman in her 30s who had recovered from COVID-19. The CDR3 runs from the conserved cysteine through the conserved F or W. Fields, in order: CDR3 length, clone size, V gene, D gene, J gene, CDR3 DNA, CDR3 protein. A D gene is named only where the DNA matches it firmly. The size of a clone is reported for some rows only, either as once, few or many, or as a class for expanded clones.

>17|NA|TRBV19|TRBD2|TRBJ2-7
TGTGCCAGTAGTCCCACTGAGCTAGCGGCTAAACCGTACGAGCAGTACTTC
CASSPTELAAKPYEQYF
>15|NA|TRBV5-1|TRBD2|TRBJ2-1
TGCGCCAGCAGCCCCTTCGCCGGGGGGGACAATGAGCAGTTCTTC
CASSPFAGGDNEQFF
>14|NA|TRBV5-1|NA|TRBJ1-4
TGCGCCAGCAGCCCCGACAGTACTAATGAAAAACTGTTTTTT
CASSPDSTNEKLFF
>17|NA|TRBV18|NA|TRBJ1-1
TGTGCCAGCTCACCGGGGCAGGCAGGGGTGGCGAACACTGAAGCTTTCTTT
CASSPGQAGVANTEAFF
>13|NA|TRBV12-3/TRBV12-4|NA|TRBJ1-1
TGTGCCAGCAGTTTTGACTTGGACACTGAAGCTTTCTTT
CASSFDLDTEAFF
>15|NA|TRBV4-1|NA|TRBJ1-5
TGCGCCAGCAGCCAACAACTTCTGGGGGGGCAGCCCCAGCATTTT
CASSQQLLGGQPQHF
>13|once|TRBV11-1|NA|TRBJ1-1
TGTGCCAGCAGCTTAGGAACTAACACTGAAGCTTTCTTT
CASSLGTNTEAFF
>15|once|TRBV7-8|TRBD1|TRBJ2-1
TGTGCCAGCAGCTATTGGACAGGGGATGTCAATGAGCAGTTCTTC
CASSYWTGDVNEQFF
>16|NA|TRBV7-9|NA|TRBJ1-2
TGTGCCAGCAGCAAAAATGGTGGGGAGGTGGTCTATGGCTACACCTTC
CASSKNGGEVVYGYTF
>21|NA|TRBV4-2|TRBD2|TRBJ2-1
TGTGCCAGCAGACAACACGGACTAGCGGCGTTGAGGGGCGGCTCCTACAATGAGCAGTTCTTC
CASRQHGLAALRGGSYNEQFF
>13|medium-sized|TRBV3-1/TRBV3-2|NA|TRBJ1-2
TGTGCCAGCAGCCCGGAGGATCTGGGGAGCTACACCTTC
CASSPEDLGSYTF
>16|NA|TRBV2|TRBD2|TRBJ2-2
TGTGCCAGCAGTCGACTAGCGGGGGGGCAAACCGGGGAGCTGTTTTTT
CASSRLAGGQTGELFF
>15|NA|TRBV21-1|NA|TRBJ2-7
TGTGCCAGCAGCATCCACCGGGACTGGACCTACGAGCAGTACTTC
CASSIHRDWTYEQYF
>15|NA|TRBV18|TRBD1|TRBJ2-3
TGTGCCAGCTCACAACTGACAGGGTTCACAGATACGCAGTATTTT
CASSQLTGFTDTQYF
>16|NA|TRBV29-1|TRBD1|TRBJ1-2
TGCAGCGTCACCAGGACAGGGGGCGAAGCTAACTATGGCTACACCTTC
CSVTRTGGEANYGYTF
>14|NA|TRBV14|NA|TRBJ1-2
TGTGCCAGCAGCCAAGATTTGTCAGGGCCTGGCTACACCTTC
CASSQDLSGPGYTF
>16|NA|TRBV27|TRBD2|TRBJ2-1
TGTGCCAGCAGCCCGTCTAGCGGGTCCTCCTACAATGAGCAGTTCTTC
CASSPSSGSSYNEQFF
>12|once|TRBV5-6|NA|TRBJ2-3
TGTGCCAGCAGCCCGAGCACAGATACGCAGTATTTT
CASSPSTDTQYF
>14|NA|TRBV7-2|TRBD2|TRBJ2-5
TGTGCCAGCAGCTTAGGCGGGGGGGATCGGACCCAGTACTTC
CASSLGGGDRTQYF
>12|NA|TRBV3-1/TRBV3-2|NA|TRBJ2-1
TGTGCCAGCTCGCGGGGAGGGGGTGAGCAGTTCTTC
CASSRGGGEQFF
>18|NA|TRBV29-1|TRBD2|TRBJ2-1
TGCAGCGTTCTACCTGGGTCTACTAGCGGGAGATTTTACAATGAGCAGTTCTTC
CSVLPGSTSGRFYNEQFF
>15|few|TRBV6-5|NA|TRBJ1-2
TGTGCCAGCGAGCCCGGAGGGATTTCTAACTATGGCTACACCTTC
CASEPGGISNYGYTF
>15|once|TRBV11-2|TRBD2|TRBJ2-3
TGTGCCAGCAGCTCCTGGACTAGCAGTCCAGATACGCAGTATTTT
CASSSWTSSPDTQYF
>14|NA|TRBV19|NA|TRBJ2-2
TGTGCCAGTAGTATTGATACAGGGCGGAGGGAGCTGTTTTTT
CASSIDTGRRELFF
>16|once|TRBV7-6|NA|TRBJ1-1
TGTGCCAGCAGCGTGACCGCAGGGGAGAAGAACACTGAAGCTTTCTTT
CASSVTAGEKNTEAFF
>16|NA|TRBV15|NA|TRBJ1-4
TGTGCCACCAGCAGAGATCCGGGTGCAACTAATGAAAAACTGTTTTTT
CATSRDPGATNEKLFF
>11|NA|TRBV12-3/TRBV12-4|NA|TRBJ2-1
TGTGCCAGCAGTTTAGGCGCCTTAAGAATCTTC
CASSLGALRIF
>16|NA|TRBV9|TRBD1|TRBJ2-7
TGTGCCAGCAGCCCTAACGTCGGCAGGGGGCGAGACGAGCAGTACTTC
CASSPNVGRGRDEQYF
>16|NA|TRBV6-5|NA|TRBJ1-1
TGTGCCAGCAGTTACTCGGCGACCCGGAGGAACACTGAAGCTTTCTTT
CASSYSATRRNTEAFF
>16|NA|TRBV2|TRBD1|TRBJ1-3
TGTGCCAGCAGTGTTCAGGGGGTAGTATCTGGAAACACCATATATTTT
CASSVQGVVSGNTIYF
>17|few|TRBV14|TRBD2|TRBJ2-5
TGTGCCAGCAGCCAAGGGATCTTAGCGGGAGTGGGAGAGACCCAGTACTTC
CASSQGILAGVGETQYF
>13|NA|TRBV11-2|TRBD1|TRBJ1-2
TGTGCCAGCAGCAGCGACAGGGGGCGTGGCTACACCTTC
CASSSDRGRGYTF
>16|NA|TRBV29-1|TRBD2|TRBJ2-1
TGCAGCGTTGAATATGTCTTGGGGGGGGCCTACAATGAGCAGTTCTTC
CSVEYVLGGAYNEQFF
>13|NA|TRBV12-3/TRBV12-4|NA|TRBJ2-1
TGTGCCAGCAGGATCGGGGATCTCCCTGAGCAGTTCTTC
CASRIGDLPEQFF
>16|NA|TRBV5-1|TRBD2|TRBJ2-3
TGCGCCAGCAGTAGCGGGGGGGATCTAGGCACAGATACGCAGTATTTT
CASSSGGDLGTDTQYF
>14|NA|TRBV9|TRBD1|TRBJ2-3
TGTGCCAGCAGCTCCCAGGGGGGCACAGATACGCAGTATTTT
CASSSQGGTDTQYF
>13|few|TRBV5-1|NA|TRBJ1-1
TGCGCCAGCAGCGCGTCCCGAGAAACTGAAGCTTTCTTT
CASSASRETEAFF
>17|NA|TRBV4-1|TRBD1|TRBJ1-1
TGCGCCAGCAGCCTCGAGAGCCATGACAGGGCGAACACTGAAGCTTTCTTT
CASSLESHDRANTEAFF
>14|once|TRBV27|NA|TRBJ1-1
TGTGCCAGCAGTTTCGGGGATTCCAACACTGAAGCTTTCTTT
CASSFGDSNTEAFF
>18|NA|TRBV6-2/TRBV6-3|NA|TRBJ1-2
TGTGCCAGCAGCCAAACTTTAGAGGGACTTGACGATAAGTATGGCTACACCTTC
CASSQTLEGLDDKYGYTF